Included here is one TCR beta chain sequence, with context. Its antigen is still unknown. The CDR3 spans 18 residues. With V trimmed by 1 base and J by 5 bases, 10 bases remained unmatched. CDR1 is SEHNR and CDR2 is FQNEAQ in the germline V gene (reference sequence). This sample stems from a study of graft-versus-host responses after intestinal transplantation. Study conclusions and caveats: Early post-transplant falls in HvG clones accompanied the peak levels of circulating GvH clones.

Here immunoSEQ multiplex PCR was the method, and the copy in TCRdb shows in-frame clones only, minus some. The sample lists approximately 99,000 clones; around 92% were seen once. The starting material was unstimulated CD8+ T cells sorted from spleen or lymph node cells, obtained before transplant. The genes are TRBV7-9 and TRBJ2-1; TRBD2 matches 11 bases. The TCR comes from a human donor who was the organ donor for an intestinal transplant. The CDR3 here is CASSLGVAGGPYNNEQFF. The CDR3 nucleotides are TGTGCCAGCAGCTTAGGGGTAGCGGGAGGGCCATATAACAATGAGCAGTTCTTC.